Below, 28 T cell receptor beta chains from the same sample are listed, as sequenced in a study of T cells in Graves' hyperthyroidism and ophthalmopathy. TCR beta CDR3 regions were amplified from RNA. First-round RT-PCR of the TCR CDR3 relied on the HTBI primer set. TCRdb re-analysed the multiplex PCR reads in MiXCR, keeping a single row per CDR3 protein. This table has some 360,000 distinct CDR3 sequences, around a sixth appearing once. The sample was blood. The receptors originated from a woman in her thirties or forties with Graves' ophthalmopathy.

This clonotype appeared many times. The V call is TRBV30, the J call TRBJ1-1; TRBD1 matches 7 bases. The trim removed 7 bases at V and 5 bases at J, leaving 10 bases unmatched. This CDR3 has 13 amino acids. Germline V gene data show CDR1 as GTSNPN and CDR2 as SVGIG (reference sequence). CDR3 residues: CALGGRGRTEAFF. The CDR3, as DNA: TGTGCCTTGGGGGGGAGGGGGCGGACTGAAGCTTTCTTT.

This clonotype was found many times. The gene calls are TRBV12-3 or TRBV12-4 and TRBJ1-5; 11 nucleotides match TRBD1. Germline trimming cut 4 bases from V and 5 bases from J; bases unmatched to any gene: 4. The CDR3 length is 15 residues. The CDR3 DNA reads TGTGCCAGCAGTTACGGGACAGGGGGTTATCAGCCCCAGCATTTT. This gives the protein CASSYGTGGYQPQHF.

The CDR3 protein is CASSLQPNLNYGYTF. The CDR3 DNA reads as TGTGCCAGCAGTCTACAGCCTAATTTAAACTATGGCTACACCTTC. The chain recombines TRBV28 with TRBJ1-2; no clear D gene. Germline-derived CDR1 and CDR2 are MDHEN and SYDVKM. This CDR3 has 15 residues. V was shortened by 5 bases and J by 2 bases, with 15 bases between the two germline ends.

Remarks on this clonotype: A much larger clonotype is one base distant, so this may be a read error. This chain links TRBV28 with TRBJ2-7, with 8 bases aligning to TRBD2. The CDR3 extends over 18 amino acids. Germline-derived CDR1 and CDR2 are MDHEN and SYDVKM. The CDR3 loop reads CASSLLGMAGGRPYGQYF. CDR3 bases: TGTGCCAGCAGTTTATTGGGTATGGCGGGAGGTCGTCCCTACGGGCAGTACTTC.

This clonotype has a count of ten or more. The J gene is TRBJ1-2, the V gene TRBV20-1; D is unclear. Germline V gene lookup returns CDR1 DFQATT and CDR2 SNEGSKA (reference sequence). The V end was cut by 4 bases, the J end by 8 bases, with 17 bases between. The CDR3 loop spans 13 amino acids. The CDR3 spells CSAKDYGSAGYTF. In DNA, the CDR3 is TGCAGTGCTAAAGATTACGGGTCTGCCGGCTACACCTTC.

The chain recombines TRBV30 with TRBJ1-6; D possibly corresponds to TRBD1 (5 bases). Germline CDR1 is GTSNPN and CDR2 is SVGIG (reference sequence). V was trimmed by 8 bases and J by 5 bases, leaving 10 bases between them. There are 12 residues in the CDR3. The DNA of the CDR3 is TGTGCCCTTCAGGGAGATAATTCACCCCTCCACTTT. Residues: CALQGDNSPLHF. Full variable domain (remainder filled in from reference TRBV30 and TRBJ1-6): SQTIHQWPATLVQPVGSPLSLECTVEGTSNPNLYWYRQAAGRGLQLLFYSVGIGQISSEVPQNLSASRPQDRQFILSSKKLLLSDSGFYLCALQGDNSPLHFGNGTRLTVT.

This clonotype was recorded at least ten times. The J gene is TRBJ1-1, the V gene TRBV20-1; D unresolved. The germline gives CDR1 DFQATT, CDR2 SNEGSKA (reference sequence). V was clipped by 1 base and J by 5 bases, with 11 bases between them. The CDR3 is made up of 13 amino acids. CDR3 protein: CSARGGSSTEAFF. CDR3 nucleotides: TGCAGTGCTAGAGGTGGATCGAGTACTGAAGCTTTCTTT.

At least ten counts were recorded for this clonotype. This chain uses TRBV19 with TRBJ2-7; D ambiguous. The germline V gene has CDR1 LNHDA and CDR2 SQIVND (reference sequence). This CDR3 is 15 amino acids long. V was clipped by 3 bases and J by 0 bases, with 12 bases between them. The CDR3 DNA follows: TGTGCCAGTAGTATGGAGTGGCGCCTCTCCTACGAGCAGTACTTC. Its translation: CASSMEWRLSYEQYF.

The sample holds many counts of this clonotype. The chain employs TRBV28 and TRBJ2-7; possible D gene TRBD2, 6 bases. Between the trimmed V and J ends, which lost 10 bases and 0 bases, there was a span of 10 bases. Germline values: CDR1 MDHEN, CDR2 SYDVKM. This CDR3 contains 12 residues. The CDR3 sequence is CATRDFSYEQYF. The CDR3 nucleotides are TGTGCCACCCGGGACTTCTCCTACGAGCAGTACTTC. Together with reference TRBV28 and TRBJ2-7, the CDR3 gives the full variable domain: DVKVTQSSRYLVKRTGEKVFLECVQDMDHENMFWYRQDPGLGLRLIYFSYDVKMKEKGDIPEGYSVSREKKERFSLILESASTNQTSMYLCATRDFSYEQYFGPGTRLTVT.

This clonotype appeared many times. This chain links TRBV6-2 or TRBV6-3 with TRBJ2-7; 12 nucleotides line up with TRBD1. The CDR3 covers 17 residues. The V segment lost 0 bases and the J segment 5 bases; nucleotides outside the gene matches: 8. The germline V gene encodes CDR1 MNHEY and CDR2 SVGEGT. The CDR3 bases are TGTGCCAGCAGTTACTCGAGACCGGGACAGGGGGCCCACGAGCAGTACTTC. Protein sequence: CASSYSRPGQGAHEQYF.

The chain joins TRBV6-1 to TRBJ1-4; D is undetermined. The CDR3 is 14 amino acids. Germline V gives CDR1 MNHNS, CDR2 SASEGT. V was clipped by 7 bases and J by 5 bases, with 14 bases between them. The CDR3 nucleotides are TGTGCCAGCACGGGCAGAACCTTCAATGAAAAACTGTTTTTT. Translation gives CASTGRTFNEKLFF.

V gene TRBV6-2 or TRBV6-3 combines with J gene TRBJ1-5, with 8 bases lining up with TRBD1. CDR1 is MNHEY, CDR2 SVGEGT, per germline. CDR3 length: 18 amino acids. V lost 1 base to trimming and J lost 7 bases; unmatched junction nucleotides: 15. The CDR3 here is CASSYLRMNRGNFQPQHF. The CDR3 bases are TGTGCCAGCAGTTACTTAAGGATGAACAGGGGGAATTTCCAGCCCCAGCATTTT.

In its sample, this clonotype was seen many times. The J gene is TRBJ2-5, the V gene TRBV28, with D perhaps matching TRBD2 (6 bases). CDR3 length: 13 amino acids. Germline V gives CDR1 MDHEN, CDR2 SYDVKM. V shed 2 bases and J shed 5 bases, with 9 bases lying between them. The CDR3 sequence is CASSLSGWETQYF. The CDR3 bases are TGTGCCAGCAGTTTAAGCGGGTGGGAGACCCAGTACTTC. The full variable domain, rest sourced from reference TRBV28 and TRBJ2-5, is DVKVTQSSRYLVKRTGEKVFLECVQDMDHENMFWYRQDPGLGLRLIYFSYDVKMKEKGDIPEGYSVSREKKERFSLILESASTNQTSMYLCASSLSGWETQYFGPGTRLLVL.

V is TRBV11-3 and J is TRBJ2-5, with D maybe TRBD2 (5 bases). Germline V CDR1 and CDR2: SGHNT, YENEEA. This CDR3 is built from 15 residues. V dropped 3 bases and J dropped 1 base, with 12 bases sitting between them. The DNA of the CDR3 is TGTGCCAGCAGCTTCGGAGCGGACCCCCAAGAGACCCAGTACTTC. This codes for CASSFGADPQETQYF.

The chain has TRBV6-2 or TRBV6-3 and TRBJ1-2; D is uncertain. Germline V CDR1 and CDR2: MNHEY, SVGEGT. Between the trimmed V and J ends, which lost 5 bases and 4 bases, there was a span of 14 bases. There are 14 residues in the CDR3. The CDR3 bases are TGTGCCAGCAGTAAGTCGAGGACCAGCTATGGCTACACCTTC. Protein product: CASSKSRTSYGYTF.

This clonotype was seen many times. V and J are TRBV6-5 and TRBJ1-1, with 8 bases fitting TRBD1. This CDR3 is built from 16 residues. Germline values: CDR1 MNHEY, CDR2 SVGAGI. Trimming removed 5 bases from V and 5 bases from J; junction bases left unmatched: 13. Written as DNA, the CDR3 is TGTGCCAGCAGTAGGACAGGGACTGGCAAGAATACTGAAGCTTTCTTT. Its protein product is CASSRTGTGKNTEAFF.

This clonotype occurred many times. The CDR3 sequence: CASSPPNGARALAGVGEQYF. The CDR3 nucleotides are TGTGCCAGCAGTCCCCCTAACGGGGCTCGCGCACTAGCGGGAGTAGGCGAGCAGTACTTC. The chain joins TRBV6-5 to TRBJ2-7, with TRBD2 matching over 11 bases. The CDR3 covers 20 residues. The germline V gene encodes CDR1 MNHEY and CDR2 SVGAGI. Trimming cost V 5 bases and J 6 bases; bases outside gene matches: 24.

This clonotype was picked up many times. The chain employs TRBV7-2 and TRBJ1-2; 9 nucleotides match TRBD1. V shed 3 bases and J 8 bases; nucleotides not matched to a gene: 7. This CDR3 contains 14 residues. In germline, CDR1 is SGHTA, CDR2 FQGNSA. Here the CDR3 DNA reads TGTGCCAGCAGCTTTGAGGGACAGGGTAACGGCTACACCTTC. The encoded protein is CASSFEGQGNGYTF.

This clonotype was recorded a few times. This rearrangement joins TRBV18 to TRBJ2-7; TRBD1 matches 8 bases. The CDR3 consists of 17 residues. Germline loops: CDR1 KGHSH, CDR2 LQKENI. The ends lost 5 bases at V and 5 bases at J; junction bases unmatched: 17. CDR3 amino acids: CASSRILPDRDPDEQYF. In DNA, the CDR3 is TGTGCCAGCTCAAGAATTCTCCCGGACAGGGATCCCGACGAGCAGTACTTC.

This clonotype was detected ten times or more. The CDR3 DNA is TGTGCCATCAGTGACGGGGTCGGGGAGCTGTTTTTT. Protein: CAISDGVGELFF. The chain links TRBV10-3 to TRBJ2-2; TRBD2 is a possible D gene (5 bases). V gave up 3 bases and J gave up 7 bases, with 6 bases separating them. There are 12 residues in the CDR3. From germline, CDR1 is ENHRY and CDR2 SYGVKD.

There are many counts of this clonotype. This chain links TRBV15 with TRBJ2-5; 7 nucleotides align to TRBD1. V lost 6 bases to trimming and J lost 5 bases; unmatched junction nucleotides: 9. Looked up from germline, CDR1 is LNHNV and CDR2 is YYDKDF (reference sequence). This CDR3 is 14 amino acids long. As DNA, the CDR3 is TGTGCCACCAGTGACAGGGTATATGGTGAGACCCAGTACTTC. This encodes CATSDRVYGETQYF. The complete variable domain, with remaining parts taken from reference TRBV15 and TRBJ2-5, reads DAMVIQNPRYQVTQFGKPVTLSCSQTLNHNVMYWYQQKSSQAPKLLFHYYDKDFNNEADTPDNFQSRRPNTSFCFLDIRSPGLGDTAMYLCATSDRVYGETQYFGPGTRLLVL.

Ten or more counts support this clonotype. The V and J genes are TRBV7-2 and TRBJ2-2; D unclear. This CDR3 region has 14 residues. Looked up from germline, CDR1 is SGHTA and CDR2 is FQGNSA. Trimming took 1 base from V and 4 from J, leaving 7 bases between them. The CDR3: CASSLEGSTGELFF. CDR3 bases: TGTGCCAGCAGCTTAGAGGGCTCCACCGGGGAGCTGTTTTTT.

In its sample, this clonotype was seen many times. The chain employs TRBV27 and TRBJ2-7, with no clear D. Between the trimmed V and J ends, which lost 3 bases and 2 bases, there was a span of 8 bases. This CDR3 region has 13 residues. Looked up from germline, CDR1 is MNHEY and CDR2 is SMNVEV (reference sequence). The CDR3 sequence is CASSFGPAYEQYF. For the CDR3, the DNA is TGTGCCAGCAGTTTCGGGCCCGCCTACGAGCAGTACTTC.

Ten or more counts support this clonotype. This sequence joins TRBV28 and TRBJ2-5; D remains ambiguous. The CDR3 has 13 residues. Germline CDR1 and CDR2: MDHEN and SYDVKM. Trimming removed 2 bases at V and 9 bases at J, with 13 bases between. The CDR3 DNA reads as TGTGCCAGCAGTTTAGGTCCCGGTTTGGCCCAGTACTTC. This encodes CASSLGPGLAQYF.

In its sample, this clonotype was seen many times. This rearrangement joins TRBV27 to TRBJ2-7, with 10 positions matching TRBD1. CDR3 length: 15 amino acids. J lost 5 bases, V lost 2 bases, and 6 bases had no gene match. Germline V gene data show CDR1 as MNHEY and CDR2 as SMNVEV (reference sequence). This CDR3 is CASSLIGTGAHEQYF. CDR3 nucleotides: TGTGCCAGCAGTTTAATAGGGACAGGGGCCCACGAGCAGTACTTC.

This clonotype was seen a single time. The chain has TRBV12-3 or TRBV12-4 and TRBJ2-7, with no clear D. This CDR3 contains 13 residues. V lost 6 bases and J lost 3, with 12 bases in between. The CDR3 loop reads CASSYGADYEQYF. DNA for the CDR3: TGTGCCAGCAGCTATGGAGCCGACTACGAGCAGTACTTC.

This clonotype showed up many times. The gene calls are TRBV12-3 or TRBV12-4 and TRBJ2-7; 8 bases are a match to TRBD1. V trimming: 5 bases; J trimming: 2 bases; junction bases outside the gene matches: 5. The CDR3 extends over 14 amino acids. In DNA, the CDR3 is TGTGCCAGCAGTGACCTGGGACAGGCCTACGAGCAGTACTTC. It translates to CASSDLGQAYEQYF.

This clonotype turned up a few times. The chain has TRBV5-1 and TRBJ1-1, with D maybe TRBD1 (5 bases). V dropped 0 bases and J dropped 6 bases, with 15 bases sitting between them. This CDR3 has 15 residues. CDR1 SGHRS and CDR2 YFSETQ come from the germline V gene. The CDR3 loop is CASSLGAGGGPEAFF. CDR3 sequence (DNA): TGCGCCAGCAGCTTGGGGGCTGGGGGGGGTCCTGAAGCTTTCTTT.